The clone carrying this T cell receptor beta chain was counted many times. Its antigen is as yet unknown. From 2 million PBMCs stored at -80 C, the unsorted libraries were generated. This entry belongs to a study of neurological immune-mediated disorders. The team produced cDNA through 5'RACE using 10-nucleotide random UMIs. TCRdb itself ran the 5' RACE reads through MiXCR, one entry per CDR3 protein. The sample holds tens of thousands of distinct CDR3 sequences, roughly 10% seen once. Study results and caveats: Expansion of TCR clones was greatest in HTLV-1-associated myelopathy and smallest in multiple sclerosis, where it fell below that of healthy controls. Subjects shared no identical expanded-clone CDR3 amino acid sequences, suggesting private TCR-beta repertoires in all groups.

This CDR3 comprises 13 residues. Trimming stripped 4 bases from V and 6 bases from J, with 13 bases between. In germline, CDR1 is SGHRS, CDR2 YFSETQ. The receptor's source is a man aged 55-75 years in good health. Sequenced sample: PBMCs. The V gene is TRBV5-1, the J gene TRBJ1-2; D not resolved. CDR3: CASSPDAQNGYTF. The CDR3 region has the DNA TGCGCCAGCAGCCCGGATGCGCAGAATGGCTACACCTTC.